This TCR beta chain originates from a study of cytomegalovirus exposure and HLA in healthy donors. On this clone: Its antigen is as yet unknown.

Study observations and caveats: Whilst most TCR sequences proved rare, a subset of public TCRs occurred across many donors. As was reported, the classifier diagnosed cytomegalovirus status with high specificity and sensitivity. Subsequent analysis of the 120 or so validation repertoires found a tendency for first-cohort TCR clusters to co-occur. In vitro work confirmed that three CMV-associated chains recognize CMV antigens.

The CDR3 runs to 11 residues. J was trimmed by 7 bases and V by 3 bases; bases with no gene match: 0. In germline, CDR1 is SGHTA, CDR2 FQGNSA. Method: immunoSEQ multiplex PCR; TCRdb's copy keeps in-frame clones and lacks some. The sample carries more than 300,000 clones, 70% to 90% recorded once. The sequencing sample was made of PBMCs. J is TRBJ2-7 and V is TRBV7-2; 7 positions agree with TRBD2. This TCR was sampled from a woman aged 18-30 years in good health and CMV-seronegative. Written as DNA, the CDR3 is TGTGCCAGCAGCTTCGGGGGGGAGCAGTACTTC. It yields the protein CASSFGGEQYF.